The 10 T cell receptor beta chains presented below share a single source sample, sequenced in a study of T cell responses to AZD1222 COVID-19 vaccine. Only in-frame clones appear in the TCRdb table, and some are missing; sequencing was by immunoSEQ multiplex PCR. The sample yields about 190,000 clones, over 85% seen once. The sample was peripheral blood, taken 28 days after the second dose of the MenACWY control vaccine. The receptors derive from an adult who received the MenACWY meningococcal vaccine as a control.

This sequence joins TRBV7-9 and TRBJ1-4; 7 nucleotides align to TRBD1. CDR1 and CDR2 from the germline V gene are SEHNR and FQNEAQ (reference sequence). This CDR3 is built from 16 residues. After removal of 6 bases from V and 3 bases from J, the junction contained 10 bases not matched to a gene. The CDR3 sequence is CASSDWTGLSNEKLFF. The CDR3 nucleotides read TGTGCCAGCAGTGATTGGACAGGCCTATCTAATGAAAAACTGTTTTTT.

The chain couples TRBV7-3 to TRBJ2-3; tentative D call: TRBD2 (5 bases). The V gene lost 7 bases and the J gene lost 6 bases, with 17 bases spanning the gap. The CDR3 loop spans 14 amino acids. CDR1 and CDR2 (germline): SGHTA, FQGTGA. The CDR3 region is CASTRAGFGDTQYF. The CDR3 region has the DNA TGTGCCAGCACCCGGGCGGGTTTCGGGGATACGCAGTATTTT.

This chain links TRBV12-3 or TRBV12-4 with TRBJ2-2; D unresolved. The CDR3 is 12 residues long. Trimming removed 6 bases at V and 7 bases at J, with 9 bases between. CDR3 region: CASRPAGGELFF. DNA of the CDR3: TGTGCCAGCAGACCGGCTGGCGGGGAGCTGTTTTTT.

The J gene is TRBJ2-7, the V gene TRBV7-9, with D unresolved. There are 15 residues in the CDR3. The V gene's germline CDR1 is SEHNR and CDR2 FQNEAQ (reference sequence). The ends were cut back, 5 bases at V and 3 bases at J, with 17 bases in the middle. The DNA of the CDR3 is TGTGCCAGCAGCCCCGTAGGGCGTAGAATCTACGAGCAGTACTTC. Amino acid sequence: CASSPVGRRIYEQYF.

The CDR3 protein is CSVGLGQGINIQYF. In DNA form, the CDR3 reads TGCAGCGTTGGGTTAGGACAGGGAATCAACATTCAGTACTTC. The rearrangement links TRBV29-1 to TRBJ2-4; the match to TRBD1 covers 8 bases. The trim removed 4 bases at V and 7 bases at J, leaving 9 bases unmatched. Looked up from germline, CDR1 is SQVTM and CDR2 is ANQGSEA. There are 14 residues in the CDR3.

This rearrangement joins TRBV2 to TRBJ1-6; D gene uncertain. Trimming removed 6 bases from V and 7 bases from J, with 10 bases in between. Germline values: CDR1 SNHLY, CDR2 FYNNEI. The CDR3 runs to 13 residues. The CDR3 sequence is CASRGRQNSPLHF. Here the CDR3 DNA reads TGTGCCAGCAGGGGTAGGCAAAATTCACCCCTCCACTTT.

This chain links TRBV24-1 with TRBJ2-2, with TRBD1 matching over 9 bases. This CDR3 comprises 15 residues. Germline loops: CDR1 KGHDR, CDR2 SFDVKD. V lost 7 bases and J lost 7; bases outside the gene matches: 9. CDR3 coding DNA: TGTGCCACCAGAAAAGGGACAGGGAGAGGCGGGGAGCTGTTTTTT. Amino acids: CATRKGTGRGGELFF.

J is TRBJ2-3 and V is TRBV20-1; no clear D. Trimming removed 2 bases at V and 11 bases at J, with 11 bases between. CDR1 is DFQATT and CDR2 is SNEGSKA in the germline V gene (reference sequence). The CDR3 runs to 11 residues. This CDR3 reads CSARLTSGQYF. DNA for the CDR3: TGCAGTGCTAGACTGACTTCGGGGCAGTATTTT.

This chain joins TRBV28 and TRBJ1-2; perhaps TRBD1 as D (5 bases). The CDR3 consists of 14 residues. V lost 5 bases and J lost 2, with 12 bases in between. Germline V CDR1 and CDR2: MDHEN, SYDVKM. This chain's CDR3 is CASSKGRQNYGYTF. CDR3 in DNA: TGTGCCAGCAGTAAAGGACGACAGAACTATGGCTACACCTTC.

This clone occurred once. This chain uses TRBV7-2 with TRBJ2-3; D ambiguous. Per the germline V gene, CDR1 is SGHTA and CDR2 is FQGNSA. Between the trimmed V and J ends, which lost 7 bases and 2 bases, there was a span of 10 bases. The CDR3 extends over 13 amino acids. The CDR3 DNA sequence: TGTGCCAGCACGGCCCGTCCCACAGATACGCAGTATTTT. This codes for CASTARPTDTQYF.